The 29 T cell receptor beta chains reported below all come from one sample, sequenced in a study of shared clonotypes between healthy human individuals. The method was immunoSEQ multiplex PCR; TCRdb's version includes in-frame clones alone and lacks a portion of them. The table records hundreds of thousands of clones, around 80% of them present only once. The sequencing sample was made of PBMCs. All receptors come from a woman in her forties in good health. Some clones in this sample may be carry-over from other donors' samples.

This clone was seen only a few times. The chain has TRBV7-2 and TRBJ2-1; no clear D. The CDR3 length is 14 residues. Trimming cost V 4 bases and J 0 bases, with 7 bases left between them. The germline V gene encodes CDR1 SGHTA and CDR2 FQGNSA. DNA for the CDR3: TGTGCCAGCAGCTCCGCTAGCTCCTACAATGAGCAGTTCTTC. It encodes CASSSASSYNEQFF.

This chain connects TRBV18 to TRBJ2-1; TRBD2 agrees at 9 bases. Trimming took 5 bases from V and 10 from J; bases not matched to a gene: 9. This CDR3 comprises 14 residues. Germline values: CDR1 KGHSH, CDR2 LQKENI. CDR3 amino acids: CASSSYSGSEEQFF. The CDR3 DNA sequence: TGTGCCAGCTCATCCTATAGCGGGAGTGAGGAGCAGTTCTTC.

About this clone: Only one base separates this from a far larger clonotype, so it likely reflects a read error. Other DNA sequences in the sample encode the same CDR3. The genes are TRBV5-1 and TRBJ1-1, with 7 bases fitting TRBD1. V lost 4 bases to trimming and J lost 4 bases; unmatched junction nucleotides: 7. This CDR3 is built from 14 residues. Germline CDR1 and CDR2: SGHRS and YFSETQ. The CDR3 protein is CASSRLTGSTEAFF. The CDR3 nucleotides are TGCGCCAGCAGCAGGCTGACAGGGAGCACTGAAGCTTTCTTT.

Concerning this clone: Possible read error: a much larger clone is one base away. J is TRBJ1-2 and V is TRBV30; 11 bases are shared with TRBD1. The CDR3 loop spans 14 amino acids. The germline CDR1 and CDR2 sequences are GTSNPN and SVGIG (reference sequence). As DNA, the CDR3 is TGTGCCTGGACCCGGACAGGGGGCGACTATAGCTACACCTTC. Encoded protein: CAWTRTGGDYSYTF.

The genes are TRBV15 and TRBJ1-5, with TRBD1 matching over 8 bases. Germline trimming cut 0 bases from V and 7 bases from J; bases unmatched to any gene: 11. Germline V gives CDR1 LNHNV, CDR2 YYDKDF (reference sequence). This CDR3 spans 17 amino acids. The CDR3 DNA reads as TGTGCCACCAGCAGAGATTCCCCAGGGGGCGCGGGGCAGCCCCAGCATTTT. It is translated as CATSRDSPGGAGQPQHF.

The rearrangement uses TRBV2 and TRBJ2-3; TRBD2 matches at 8 bases. CDR1 and CDR2 (germline): SNHLY, FYNNEI. The CDR3 extends over 15 amino acids. The V and J ends lost 8 bases and 2 bases, in that order; junction bases with no gene match: 9. Here the CDR3 reads CASHPLAVHTDTQYF. In DNA form, the CDR3 reads TGTGCCAGCCATCCACTAGCGGTGCACACAGATACGCAGTATTTT.

The chain combines TRBV7-9 with TRBJ1-1; D unclear. Germline V CDR1 and CDR2: SEHNR, FQNEAQ (reference sequence). The CDR3 runs to 12 residues. Trimming pared 1 base from V and 7 bases from J, leaving 7 bases between. DNA for the CDR3: TGTGCCAGCAGCTTAGTGGTCCTTGAAGCTTTCTTT. Translation: CASSLVVLEAFF.

With regard to this clone: The identical CDR3 is also encoded by other nucleotide sequences in the sample. This chain joins TRBV7-9 and TRBJ2-5; D gene ambiguous. CDR1 and CDR2 from the germline V gene are SEHNR and FQNEAQ (reference sequence). V lost 1 base to trimming and J lost 5 bases, with 8 bases between them. This CDR3 comprises 13 residues. CDR3 residues: CASSLGVAETQYF. CDR3 DNA: TGTGCCAGCAGCTTAGGGGTTGCGGAGACCCAGTACTTC.

The J gene is TRBJ1-1, the V gene TRBV27; perhaps TRBD1 as D (6 bases). Looked up from germline, CDR1 is MNHEY and CDR2 is SMNVEV (reference sequence). The CDR3 covers 13 residues. With 7 bases removed from V and 2 bases from J, the gap between germline ends came to 11 bases. CDR3 loop: CASTRGRNTEAFF. CDR3 DNA: TGTGCCAGCACCAGGGGCCGCAACACTGAAGCTTTCTTT.

This sequence joins TRBV9 and TRBJ1-6, with 10 bases that match TRBD1. Germline CDR1 reads SGDLS; CDR2 reads YYNGEE. The CDR3 is 15 residues long. Unmatched junction bases numbered 6, after V lost 4 bases and J lost 8 bases. Here the CDR3 reads CASSPRDRGDSPLHF. The CDR3 DNA sequence: TGTGCCAGCAGCCCCCGGGACAGGGGAGATTCACCCCTCCACTTT.

V is TRBV7-9 and J is TRBJ1-4, with 10 bases that match TRBD1. This CDR3 contains 14 residues. The V segment lost 6 bases and the J segment 7 bases; nucleotides outside the gene matches: 5. Per the germline V gene, CDR1 is SEHNR and CDR2 is FQNEAQ (reference sequence). The CDR3 nucleotides read TGTGCCAGCAGTCCCGGGACAGGGGTTGAAAAACTGTTTTTT. Amino acid sequence: CASSPGTGVEKLFF.

The chain joins TRBV29-1 to TRBJ2-1, with D possibly being TRBD1 (6 bases). V lost 6 bases to trimming and J lost 11 bases, with 32 bases between them. The CDR3 runs 17 residues. CDR1 and CDR2 from the germline V gene are SQVTM and ANQGSEA. Here the CDR3 DNA reads TGCAGCGTAGCAGGGGACCAGTTCGTGGGAATAACAATGAAGCAGTTCTTC. It yields the protein CSVAGDQFVGITMKQFF.

The rearrangement links TRBV11-2 to TRBJ2-2; D unclear. The CDR3 length is 16 residues. V lost 5 bases and J 4 bases, leaving 17 bases between the germline ends. The germline CDR1 and CDR2 sequences are SGHAT and FQNNGV. The CDR3 DNA sequence: TGTGCCAGCAGCCCCAGTGTGGGGTGGGGCACCGGGGAGCTGTTTTTT. Protein: CASSPSVGWGTGELFF.

Many counts were recorded for this clone. The chain links TRBV30 to TRBJ2-2; D is ambiguous. With 2 bases removed from V and 3 bases from J, the gap between germline ends came to 4 bases. Germline V CDR1 and CDR2: GTSNPN, SVGIG (reference sequence). The CDR3 spans 12 residues. The CDR3 sequence is CAWSRDTGELFF. In DNA, the CDR3 is TGTGCCTGGAGTCGAGACACCGGGGAGCTGTTTTTT.

The J gene is TRBJ2-5, the V gene TRBV5-4, with a tentative D call TRBD1 (6 bases). There are 14 residues in the CDR3. CDR1 SGHNT and CDR2 YYREEE come from the germline V gene (reference sequence). V lost 4 bases, J lost 3 bases, and 13 bases lay in between. CDR3 protein: CASSTKGGKETQYF. DNA of the CDR3: TGTGCCAGCAGCACCAAAGGGGGTAAAGAGACCCAGTACTTC.

The gene calls are TRBV11-2 and TRBJ2-1; TRBD2 aligns across 9 bases. CDR3 length equals 15 residues. In germline, CDR1 is SGHAT, CDR2 FQNNGV. The V and J ends lost 6 bases and 1 base, in that order; junction bases with no gene match: 4. DNA for the CDR3: TGTGCCAGCAGGCGCCTAGCGGGATCCTACAATGAGCAGTTCTTC. Amino acid sequence: CASRRLAGSYNEQFF.

This sequence joins TRBV5-6 and TRBJ2-2; 15 bases are a match to TRBD2. The J segment lost 4 bases and the V segment lost 4 bases, leaving 2 bases of the junction unmatched. From germline, CDR1 is SGHDT and CDR2 YYEEEE. The CDR3 contains 16 residues. The CDR3 DNA sequence: TGTGCCAGCAGCGGACTAGCGGGAGGGCCCACCGGGGAGCTGTTTTTT. Protein: CASSGLAGGPTGELFF. The variable domain in full, completed from reference TRBV5-6 and TRBJ2-2, reads DAGVTQSPTHLIKTRGQQVTLRCSPKSGHDTVSWYQQALGQGPQFIFQYYEEEERQRGNFPDRFSGHQFPNYSSELNVNALLLGDSALYLCASSGLAGGPTGELFFGEGSRLTVL.

This clone was picked up a small number of times. The chain is built from TRBV27 and TRBJ2-1; tentatively, D is TRBD2 (5 bases). Germline V lookup: CDR1 MNHEY, CDR2 SMNVEV (reference sequence). The CDR3 spans 17 residues. V lost 5 bases to trimming and J lost 0 bases, with 17 bases between them. The CDR3 DNA reads TGTGCCAGCAGTGTCCCTGCGGGCTCCTTCTCCTACAATGAGCAGTTCTTC. It is translated as CASSVPAGSFSYNEQFF.

The sample holds many counts of this clone. V gene TRBV7-2 combines with J gene TRBJ2-2; D is perhaps TRBD2 (6 bases). Germline lookup yields CDR1 SGHTA and CDR2 FQGNSA. The germline V and J ends were trimmed by 6 bases and 5 bases, with 19 bases remaining between them. The CDR3 contains 16 residues. The CDR3 spells CASRREALAPTGELFF. The CDR3 nucleotides read TGTGCCAGCAGAAGGGAGGCGCTTGCTCCAACCGGGGAGCTGTTTTTT. The variable domain in full, with the rest retrieved from reference TRBV7-2 and TRBJ2-2, is GAGVSQSPSNKVTEKGKDVELRCDPISGHTALYWYRQSLGQGLEFLIYFQGNSAPDKSGLPSDRFSAERTGGSVSTLTIQRTQQEDSAVYLCASRREALAPTGELFFGEGSRLTVL.

The genes are TRBV19 and TRBJ2-5, with 7 bases matching TRBD1. V was clipped by 3 bases and J by 4 bases; unmatched bases: 5. Germline CDR1 LNHDA, CDR2 SQIVND (reference sequence). The CDR3 consists of 14 residues. In DNA, the CDR3 is TGTGCCAGTAGTATCTCGACAGGGCGAGAGACCCAGTACTTC. Translated: CASSISTGRETQYF. The full variable domain, rest sourced from reference TRBV19 and TRBJ2-5, is DGGITQSPKYLFRKEGQNVTLSCEQNLNHDAMYWYRQDPGQGLRLIYYSQIVNDFQKGDIAEGYSVSREKKESFPLTVTSAQKNPTAFYLCASSISTGRETQYFGPGTRLLVL.

The CDR3 DNA is TGTGCTAGTGGTTTGTCCGGACTAGGAGAGAGCACCGGGGAGCTGTTTTTT. Its protein product is CASGLSGLGESTGELFF. This chain connects TRBV12-5 to TRBJ2-2; the match to TRBD2 covers 7 bases. CDR1 is LGHNT and CDR2 is FRNRAP in the germline V gene. This CDR3 has 17 amino acids. The V gene end was trimmed by 2 bases and the J gene end by 4 bases; junction bases not matched to a gene: 10.

The chain's CDR3 is CASSLGAGQSYEQYF. CDR3 nucleotide sequence: TGTGCCAGCAGCTTAGGGGCCGGACAGTCCTACGAGCAGTACTTC. The chain carries TRBV7-6 and TRBJ2-7; weak D call: TRBD1 (6 bases). Germline CDR1 is SGHVS and CDR2 is FNYEAQ. Trimming removed 1 base from V and 1 base from J, with 11 bases in between. This CDR3 contains 15 residues.

This clone was observed a few times. This chain uses TRBV9 with TRBJ1-2, with D hard to call. V was clipped by 1 base and J by 3 bases, with 16 bases between them. This CDR3 has 16 amino acids. Germline-derived CDR1 and CDR2 are SGDLS and YYNGEE. Written as DNA, the CDR3 is TGTGCCAGCAGCGTAACTCCGGGTTCCTTCCACTATGGCTACACCTTC. This gives the protein CASSVTPGSFHYGYTF.

The rearrangement uses TRBV28 and TRBJ2-7; no definite D call. The V end lost 2 bases, the J end lost 2 bases, and 4 bases lay between the germline ends. The CDR3 covers 12 residues. From germline, CDR1 is MDHEN and CDR2 SYDVKM. The CDR3: CASSLQAYEQYF. The CDR3 DNA sequence: TGTGCCAGCAGTTTACAGGCCTACGAGCAGTACTTC.

This chain uses TRBV7-2 with TRBJ2-7; the match to TRBD2 covers 16 bases. Germline-derived CDR1 and CDR2 are SGHTA and FQGNSA. V was clipped by 4 bases and J by 0 bases; unmatched bases: 6. The CDR3 runs to 18 residues. CDR3 nucleotide sequence: TGTGCCAGCAGCTCAGGGACTAGCGGGAGGGCGAGCTCCTACGAGCAGTACTTC. It is translated as CASSSGTSGRASSYEQYF.

The chain carries TRBV5-1 and TRBJ2-7, with D unclear. The CDR3 runs to 14 residues. The ends were cut back, 3 bases at V and 2 bases at J, with 12 bases in the middle. Germline V CDR1 and CDR2: SGHRS, YFSETQ. CDR3 region: CASSSERVPYEQYF. The CDR3 bases are TGCGCCAGCAGCTCCGAACGGGTCCCCTACGAGCAGTACTTC. Combining the CDR3 with reference TRBV5-1 and TRBJ2-7 gives the whole variable domain KAGVTQTPRYLIKTRGQQVTLSCSPISGHRSVSWYQQTPGQGLQFLFEYFSETQRNKGNFPGRFSGRQFSNSRSEMNVSTLELGDSALYLCASSSERVPYEQYFGPGTRLTVT.

The gene calls are TRBV7-8 and TRBJ1-4; TRBD1 agrees at 7 bases. V lost 5 bases and J lost 7; bases outside the gene matches: 10. From germline, CDR1 is SGHVS and CDR2 FQNEAQ. The CDR3 spans 15 residues. CDR3 nucleotides: TGTGCCAGCAGCCAACGACAGGGCGTCGGTGAAAAACTGTTTTTT. It translates to CASSQRQGVGEKLFF.

The rearrangement uses TRBV4-2 and TRBJ2-5; 14 bases map to TRBD2. The closer fit of TRBJ2-7 to the DNA end suggests the J call may be wrong. The CDR3 covers 15 residues. The germline V gene has CDR1 LGHNA and CDR2 YNFKEQ. Here the CDR3 reads CASSHGTSGSYEQYF. CDR3 in DNA: TGTGCCAGCAGCCACGGGACTAGCGGGAGCTACGAGCAGTACTTC.

Of note for this clone: One base away lies a much larger clone, so this may be a sequencing read error. The chain links TRBV10-1 to TRBJ2-7; perhaps TRBD2 as D (6 bases). Germline values: CDR1 WNHNN, CDR2 SYGVQD (reference sequence). The CDR3 is made up of 15 amino acids. CDR3 sequence (DNA): TGCGCCAACAGTGAGTCAGGCGGGAAATCCTACGAGCAGTACTTC. It encodes CANSESGGKSYEQYF.